The entry below describes one T cell receptor beta chain. The data stem from a study of blood T cell repertoires in COVID-19. After removal of 6 bases from V and 4 bases from J, the junction contained 12 bases not matched to a gene. This CDR3 contains 16 residues. CDR1 is MDHEN and CDR2 is SYDVKM in the germline V gene. The repertoire was sequenced with immunoSEQ multiplex PCR; TCRdb's copy has only in-frame clones and lacks some. The sample carries some 200,000 clones, around four fifths recorded once. The sequencing input was peripheral blood. This clonotype was obtained from a woman in her 70s with COVID-19, enrolled during active disease. This chain connects TRBV28 to TRBJ1-3; TRBD1 matches at 7 bases. Here the CDR3 DNA reads TGTGCCAGCAGCCAAGAGACAGGGTTTTCGGGAAACACCATATATTTT. Translated: CASSQETGFSGNTIYF.